These 7 T cell receptor beta chains originate from one sample sequenced in a study of blood T cell repertoires in COVID-19. The assay was immunoSEQ multiplex PCR, and TCRdb's table has in-frame clones only and misses some. Among about 130,000 clones listed, around 87% were seen once. Sequenced input: peripheral blood. The receptors come from a woman aged 60-75 years with acute or convalescent COVID-19.

To note about this clone: The sample has other DNA sequences that encode this CDR3 too. The chain uses TRBV24-1 and TRBJ2-1; 10 positions agree with TRBD2. V dropped 3 bases and J dropped 2; count of bases not matched to a gene: 3. Per the germline V gene, CDR1 is KGHDR and CDR2 is SFDVKD. The CDR3 spans 16 residues. CDR3 sequence reads: CATSDPGTSAYNEQFF. The CDR3 DNA is TGTGCCACCAGTGATCCCGGGACTAGCGCCTACAATGAGCAGTTCTTC.

This clone was seen only a few times. The chain combines TRBV7-9 with TRBJ2-7, with TRBD1 as a possible D gene (6 bases). CDR3 size: 14 residues. V lost 5 bases and J 0 bases, leaving 11 bases between the germline ends. CDR1 is SEHNR and CDR2 is FQNEAQ in the germline V gene (reference sequence). For the CDR3, the DNA is TGTGCCAGCAGCCCCCAACAGGGCTCCTACGAGCAGTACTTC. Its translation: CASSPQQGSYEQYF. Using reference TRBV7-9 and TRBJ2-7 for the parts outside the CDR3, the full variable domain is DTGVSQNPRHKITKRGQNVTFRCDPISEHNRLYWYRQTLGQGPEFLTYFQNEAQLEKSRLLSDRFSAERPKGSFSTLEIQRTEQGDSAMYLCASSPQQGSYEQYFGPGTRLTVT.

The chain carries TRBV5-1 and TRBJ1-1, with 8 bases identical to TRBD1. After removal of 2 bases from V and 3 bases from J, the junction contained 6 bases not matched to a gene. CDR3 size: 15 residues. Germline-derived CDR1 and CDR2 are SGHRS and YFSETQ. The CDR3 DNA reads TGCGCCAGCAGCTTCGCAGGGGGCTCTGACACTGAAGCTTTCTTT. Translation gives CASSFAGGSDTEAFF.

The chain links TRBV14 to TRBJ2-3, with a possible D match to TRBD2 (7 bases). Trimming removed 5 bases at V and 2 bases at J, with 17 bases between. The CDR3 covers 16 residues. In germline, CDR1 is SGHDN, CDR2 FVKESK. CDR3 sequence: CASSEARGAFTDTQYF. In DNA, the CDR3 is TGTGCCAGCAGCGAGGCTCGGGGGGCTTTCACAGATACGCAGTATTTT.

As DNA, the CDR3 is TGTGCCAGCAGCTTATCTAGCGGGAGTGTCAATGAGCAGTTCTTC. Its translation: CASSLSSGSVNEQFF. J is TRBJ2-1 and V is TRBV11-2; 10 bases line up with TRBD2. Germline V gene data show CDR1 as SGHAT and CDR2 as FQNNGV. The CDR3 extends over 15 amino acids. V lost 2 bases and J lost 6; bases outside the gene matches: 4. The variable domain in full, with the rest retrieved from reference TRBV11-2 and TRBJ2-1, is EAGVAQSPRYKIIEKRQSVAFWCNPISGHATLYWYQQILGQGPKLLIQFQNNGVVDDSQLPKDRFSAERLKGVDSTLKIQPAKLEDSAVYLCASSLSSGSVNEQFFGPGTRLTVL.

This sequence joins TRBV19 and TRBJ2-1, with TRBD2 matching over 7 bases. The CDR3 totals 15 residues. The germline V gene has CDR1 LNHDA and CDR2 SQIVND (reference sequence). The trim removed 0 bases at V and 14 bases at J, leaving 13 bases unmatched. The CDR3 DNA sequence: TGTGCCAGTAGTATAGATGTGCAACCGGGACTACAAAAGTTCTTC. Amino acids: CASSIDVQPGLQKFF.

The chain links TRBV9 to TRBJ2-5; 8 positions agree with TRBD2. Germline assignment: CDR1 SGDLS and CDR2 YYNGEE. This CDR3 is built from 16 residues. Unmatched junction bases numbered 7, after V lost 3 bases and J lost 0 bases. The CDR3 reads CASSALGLVHQETQYF. The DNA of the CDR3 is TGTGCCAGCAGCGCCTTGGGACTAGTCCACCAAGAGACCCAGTACTTC.